A selection of T cell receptor beta chains follows, all from one sample in a study of cytomegalovirus exposure and HLA in healthy donors. Profiling relied on immunoSEQ multiplex PCR, and the TCRdb table lists in-frame clones only, not all of them. The sample records 250,000 to 350,000 clones, roughly nine tenths being singletons. The sequenced sample consisted of PBMCs. Source of these receptors: a woman aged 25 to 39 in good health and CMV-seropositive. Both conserved end residues are part of each CDR3. D genes are given only for firm matches. Clone size is not always given. Where it is, it says once, few, many or a class for expanded clones.

>16|-|TRBV5-1|TRBJ1-3|TRBD1
TGCGCCAGCAGATCTACGGACAGGAGCTCTGGAAACACCATATATTTT
CASRSTDRSSGNTIYF
>15|-|TRBV9|TRBJ2-1|TRBD2
TGTGCCAGCAGCGTAGAGGCGGGGGGCGGGGATGAGCAGTTCTTC
CASSVEAGGGDEQFF
>13|-|TRBV11-1|TRBJ2-7|TRBD2
TGTGCCAGCAGCTTGCGGGACGGGGGGGAGCAGTACTTC
CASSLRDGGEQYF
>14|-|TRBV6-1|TRBJ2-7|-
TGTGCCAGCAGTGAACTGGATCTATCCTACGAGCAGTACTTC
CASSELDLSYEQYF
>15|-|TRBV30|TRBJ1-5|-
TGTGCCTGGAGTGCCATGCGAGGGGGTCGACAGCCCCAGCATTTT
CAWSAMRGGRQPQHF
>13|-|TRBV28|TRBJ2-1|-
TGTGCCAGCAGTTTAATAGCAGGGAATGAGCAGTTCTTC
CASSLIAGNEQFF
>14|-|TRBV4-3|TRBJ1-1|-
TGCGCCAGCAGCCAAGGACAGCTGAACACTGAAGCTTTCTTT
CASSQGQLNTEAFF
>18|-|TRBV28|TRBJ1-2|-
TGTGCCAGCAGATTACCTTCTCGGGGCAGGAGGCTTAACTATGGCTACACCTTC
CASRLPSRGRRLNYGYTF
>16|-|TRBV6-1|TRBJ2-7|TRBD1
TGTGCCAGCAGTGAACCCGTGGGACAGGGACTCTACGAGCAGTACTTC
CASSEPVGQGLYEQYF
>16|-|TRBV27|TRBJ1-2|-
TGTGCCAGCAGCTTTATTACCAGGGGAGCTAACTATGGCTACACCTTC
CASSFITRGANYGYTF
>14|-|TRBV18|TRBJ1-5|TRBD1
TGTGCCAGCTCTGGACAGGGGGTCAATCAGCCCCAGCATTTT
CASSGQGVNQPQHF
>15|once|TRBV7-6|TRBJ1-3|-
TGTGCCAGCAGTCTTGGCGGTACAGGGAGTAACACCATATATTTT
CASSLGGTGSNTIYF
>17|few|TRBV15|TRBJ1-3|-
TGTGCCACCAGCCCCTTTCCGGACAGAATGCCTGGAAACACCATATATTTT
CATSPFPDRMPGNTIYF
>18|once|TRBV7-8|TRBJ2-1|TRBD2
TGTGCCAGCAGCTTAGCGGGGAGACTAGCGGGATCGGACAATGAGCAGTTCTTC
CASSLAGRLAGSDNEQFF
>15|-|TRBV9|TRBJ2-3|-
TGTGCCAGCACCGCGTTCGGGGCTAGCACAGATACGCAGTATTTT
CASTAFGASTDTQYF
>15|few|TRBV5-1|TRBJ1-2|TRBD1
TGCGCCAGCAGCTCAGAGACAGGGGGCGGGACGGGCTACACCTTC
CASSSETGGGTGYTF
>14|-|TRBV10-3|TRBJ2-1|-
TGTGCCATCAGTGTCGCCCTAGCTACAGATGAGCAGTTCTTC
CAISVALATDEQFF
>13|-|TRBV6-5|TRBJ2-1|-
TGTGCCAGCAGTTACACAGAGTACAATGAGCAGTTCTTC
CASSYTEYNEQFF
>15|-|TRBV11-2|TRBJ1-1|-
TGTGCCAGCAGCTTCGCTGAGGATTTGGCCACTGAAGCTTTCTTT
CASSFAEDLATEAFF
>16|-|TRBV7-9|TRBJ2-2|-
TGTGCCAGCAGCTTAGCATCGGGGGCGCGAGCCGGGGAGCTGTTTTTT
CASSLASGARAGELFF
>15|-|TRBV7-6|TRBJ2-5|-
TGTGCCAGCAGCTTACAGGGCTCCTGGCAAGAGACCCAGTACTTC
CASSLQGSWQETQYF
>15|-|TRBV30|TRBJ1-5|TRBD1
TGTGCCTGGAGTGTACAGGGGGCGCCCAATCAGCCCCAGCATTTT
CAWSVQGAPNQPQHF
>16|-|TRBV15|TRBJ2-3|TRBD2
TGTGCCACCAGTCACATGCTAGCGGGGGGTGCAGATACGCAGTATTTT
CATSHMLAGGADTQYF
>15|-|TRBV5-1|TRBJ2-7|TRBD2
TGCGCCAGCAGCCCTGGGACTAGCGGGGGTTACGAGCAGTACTTC
CASSPGTSGGYEQYF
>15|-|TRBV6-1|TRBJ2-5|-
TGTGCCAGCAGTGATGTGTTGGGGTCCTCAGAGACCCAGTACTTC
CASSDVLGSSETQYF
>14|-|TRBV7-9|TRBJ1-4|-
TGTGCCAGCAGCCCAGGGCTGCAAAATGAAAAACTGTTTTTT
CASSPGLQNEKLFF
>13|-|TRBV29-1|TRBJ2-7|-
TGCAGCGACCTTAGACAGGTTTCCTACGAGCAGTACTTC
CSDLRQVSYEQYF
>13|-|TRBV7-9|TRBJ1-2|-
TGTGCCAGCAGCCCAGGACATCCCTATGGCTACACCTTC
CASSPGHPYGYTF
>15|-|TRBV4-1|TRBJ2-7|TRBD2
TGCGCCAGCAGCCTCACTCTAGCGGACTCCTACGAGCAGTACTTC
CASSLTLADSYEQYF
>17|-|TRBV7-2|TRBJ2-3|TRBD2
TGTGCCAGCAGCTTAGGACTAGCGGGAGGGGGGGAGGATACGCAGTATTTT
CASSLGLAGGGEDTQYF
>18|-|TRBV19|TRBJ1-2|-
TGTGCCACCCGATATAGAGTCCAGGGTAGAGGAGCTAACTATGGCTACACCTTC
CATRYRVQGRGANYGYTF
>13|-|TRBV27|TRBJ2-3|-
TGTGCCAGCGGGAGCTATAGCACAGATACGCAGTATTTT
CASGSYSTDTQYF
>14|-|TRBV29-1|TRBJ2-1|TRBD2
TGCAGCGTTGGTGGACTAGCTCGAGGCAATGAGCAGTTCTTC
CSVGGLARGNEQFF